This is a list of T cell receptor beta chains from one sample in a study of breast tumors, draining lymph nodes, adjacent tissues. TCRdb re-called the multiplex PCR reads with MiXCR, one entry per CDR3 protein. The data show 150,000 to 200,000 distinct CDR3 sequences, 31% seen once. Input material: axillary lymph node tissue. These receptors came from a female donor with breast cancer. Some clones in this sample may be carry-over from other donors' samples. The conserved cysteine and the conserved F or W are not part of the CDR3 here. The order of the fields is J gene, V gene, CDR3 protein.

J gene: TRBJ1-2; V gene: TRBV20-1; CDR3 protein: SARVRQGRGGGYT
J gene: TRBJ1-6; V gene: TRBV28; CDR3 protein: ASSLPGQGNSPLH
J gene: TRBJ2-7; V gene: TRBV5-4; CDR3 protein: ASSLVGTSDQQY
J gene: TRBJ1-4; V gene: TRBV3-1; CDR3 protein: ASSLGTGWEKLF
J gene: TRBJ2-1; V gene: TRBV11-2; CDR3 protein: ASSLVGLAGAEEQF
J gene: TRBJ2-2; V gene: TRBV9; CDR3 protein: ASSPGTPGELF
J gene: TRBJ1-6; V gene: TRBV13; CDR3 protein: ASSPPGQVSYNSPLH
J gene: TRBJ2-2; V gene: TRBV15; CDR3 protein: ATSALAGGGVAGELF
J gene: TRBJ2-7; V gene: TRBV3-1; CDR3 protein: ASSHITGAYEQY
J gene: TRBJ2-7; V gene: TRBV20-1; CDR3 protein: SARSRGSSSEQY
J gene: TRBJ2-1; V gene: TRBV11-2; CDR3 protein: ASSPGGARVGSSYNEQF
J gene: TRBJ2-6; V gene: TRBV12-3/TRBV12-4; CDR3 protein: ASIRDRVAGANVLT
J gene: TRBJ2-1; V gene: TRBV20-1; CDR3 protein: SAPGHPGREQF